This T cell receptor (beta chain) was documented in a study of blood T cell repertoires in COVID-19. Produced via immunoSEQ multiplex PCR; TCRdb's table is partial and in-frame only. The sample includes about 240,000 clones, over 80% of them seen just once. The germline CDR1 and CDR2 sequences are SGHTA and FQGNSA. The CDR3 is made up of 18 amino acids. The V gene end was trimmed by 5 bases and the J gene end by 6 bases; junction bases not matched to a gene: 16. A note on this clone: The sample has other DNA sequences that encode this CDR3 too.

V is TRBV7-2 and J is TRBJ1-2, with 12 bases identical to TRBD1. The sequence was collected from a man aged 30-40 years who had recovered from COVID-19. The sequenced sample was peripheral blood. CDR3 residues: CASSLSWDRGRSADGYTF. The CDR3 DNA reads TGTGCCAGCAGCCTCAGTTGGGACAGGGGGCGTAGTGCTGATGGCTACACCTTC.